These T cell receptor beta chains were read from a single sample in a study of blood T cell repertoires in COVID-19. Method: immunoSEQ multiplex PCR; TCRdb's copy keeps in-frame clones and lacks some. The sample has a few hundred thousand clones, roughly nine tenths seen once. The sequenced material came from peripheral blood. These receptors all stem from a woman aged 40 to 50 who had recovered from COVID-19. Each CDR3 is given with its conserved first and last residue. D genes are given only for firm matches. Only part of the rows carry a size: once, few, many, or a class if the clone is expanded.

>TRBV6-6|NA|TRBD1|TRBJ1-6
TGTGCCAGCAGAGACAGGGCCGGGTCCTATAATTCACCCCTCCACTTT
CASRDRAGSYNSPLHF
>TRBV27|NA|NA|TRBJ1-2
TGTGCCAGCAGATGGCAGGGGTACGGAGACTATGGCTACACCTTC
CASRWQGYGDYGYTF
>TRBV5-4|NA|TRBD1|TRBJ2-3
TGTGCCAGCAGCTTCCAGGGGGCAGATACGCAGTATTTT
CASSFQGADTQYF
>TRBV6-5|NA|NA|TRBJ1-6
TGTGCCAGCAGTTATCTTGGGCAGGGCGCCGGATCACCCCTCCACTTT
CASSYLGQGAGSPLHF
>TRBV15|NA|NA|TRBJ1-1
TGTGCCACCACAGGGGAAGGAAACACTGAAGCTTTCTTT
CATTGEGNTEAFF
>TRBV3-1/TRBV3-2|NA|TRBD1|TRBJ2-7
TGTGCCAGCAGCCTTGCCCCGGGACAGGGATCCGAGCAGTACTTC
CASSLAPGQGSEQYF
>TRBV6-1|NA|TRBD1|TRBJ1-2
TGTGCCAGCAGTGAAGCCTGGGGTCCGGACAGGGCAAGTGGCTACACCTTC
CASSEAWGPDRASGYTF
>TRBV2|NA|TRBD1|TRBJ2-5
TGTGCCAGCAGTGAGAACAGGGGGTTCGAGACCCAGTACTTC
CASSENRGFETQYF
>TRBV2|NA|TRBD2|TRBJ2-1
TGTGCCAGCAGTAGAGAAGGGACTACCAATGAGCAGTTCTTC
CASSREGTTNEQFF
>TRBV5-1|few|NA|TRBJ1-1
TGCGCCAGCAGCTTGACCCTTGGACAGAACACTGAAGCTTTCTTT
CASSLTLGQNTEAFF
>TRBV6-5|NA|NA|TRBJ1-1
TGTGCCAGCACCCGCCTGGGGGCGACTGAAGCTTTCTTT
CASTRLGATEAFF
>TRBV19|once|NA|TRBJ1-3
TGTGCCAGTAGCACGCAAGCAGGGGCTGGAAACACCATATATTTT
CASSTQAGAGNTIYF
>TRBV7-3|NA|TRBD1|TRBJ1-1
TGTGCCAGCAGCCCTCATGCCGGGACAGCCATGAACACTGAAGCTTTCTTT
CASSPHAGTAMNTEAFF
>TRBV25-1|NA|TRBD2|TRBJ2-2
TGTGCCAGCCTCTCGCGGGAGGGGAACACCGGGGAGCTGTTTTTT
CASLSREGNTGELFF
>TRBV4-1|NA|NA|TRBJ2-1
TGCGCCAGCAGCCAAGCAATGTACAATGAGCAGTTCTTC
CASSQAMYNEQFF
>TRBV6-5|NA|TRBD1|TRBJ2-1
TGTGCCAGCAGTTGGACAGGGCTGGGTGAGCAGTTCTTC
CASSWTGLGEQFF
>TRBV11-2|NA|NA|TRBJ1-2
TGTGCCAGCAGCCGGACAACCAACTATGGCTACACCTTC
CASSRTTNYGYTF
>TRBV2|once|TRBD1|TRBJ2-1
TGTGCCAGCACCGAGAGGGACAGGGGCAATGAGCAGTTCTTC
CASTERDRGNEQFF
>TRBV6-4|NA|NA|TRBJ1-1
TGTGCCAGCAGTGAATCGGGGGGAGAAACTGAAGCTTTCTTT
CASSESGGETEAFF
>TRBV5-1|NA|NA|TRBJ1-4
TGCGCCAGCAGCTTGGGAACAGCCGCTAATGAAAAACTGTTTTTT
CASSLGTAANEKLFF
>TRBV4-1|NA|TRBD1|TRBJ2-6
TGCGCCAGCAGCCAAGAATGGGGACAGGTAACCTCTGGGGCCAACGTCCTGACTTTC
CASSQEWGQVTSGANVLTF
>TRBV7-9|NA|TRBD1|TRBJ1-2
TGTGCCAGCAGCTCGTCGACAGGGGAGGGCTACACCTTC
CASSSSTGEGYTF
>TRBV19|NA|TRBD1|TRBJ1-2
TGTGCCAGTAGTATACGACAGGGTTCCGGCTACACCTTC
CASSIRQGSGYTF
>TRBV2|NA|NA|TRBJ2-6
TGTGCCAGCAGTGATGAGTTCTCTGGGGCCAACGTCCTGACTTTC
CASSDEFSGANVLTF
>TRBV6-2/TRBV6-3|NA|TRBD1|TRBJ2-5
TGTGCCAGCAGTCCCGGGACAGGGGAGGAGACCCAGTACTTC
CASSPGTGEETQYF
>TRBV5-4|NA|NA|TRBJ2-6
TGTGCCAGCAGCTCACCCGGGGTCTCTGGGGCCAACGTCCTGACTTTC
CASSSPGVSGANVLTF
>TRBV11-3|NA|NA|TRBJ1-2
TGTGCCAGCAGCTTACCCGGGGACATCGTCCATGGCTACACCTTC
CASSLPGDIVHGYTF
>TRBV15|NA|TRBD1|TRBJ1-2
TGTGCCACCAGCAATTACAGGGGGCTAGAATATGGCTACACCTTC
CATSNYRGLEYGYTF
>TRBV6-1|NA|NA|TRBJ2-1
TGTGCCAGCAGTGATGGCCCGCGTCCGGGCTACAATGAGCAGTTCTTC
CASSDGPRPGYNEQFF
>TRBV6-2/TRBV6-3|NA|NA|TRBJ1-2
TGTGCCAGCAGCCCCACAGCATATGGCTACACCTTC
CASSPTAYGYTF
>TRBV27|NA|NA|TRBJ1-1
TGTGCCAGCAGTTTAACCCGGCAGACACTGAAAGCTTTCTTT
CASSLTRQTLKAFF
>TRBV2|NA|TRBD1|TRBJ1-5
TGTGCCAGCAGGAGGACAGGGGGAAGAGGCCAGCCCCAGCATTTT
CASRRTGGRGQPQHF